A selection of T cell receptor beta chains follows, all from one sample in a study of early T cells in non-severe SARS-CoV-2 infection. TCRdb itself ran the 5' RACE reads through MiXCR, one entry per CDR3 protein. The data hold 55,000 to 70,000 distinct CDR3 sequences, with 10% observed a single time. Specimen: whole blood. These receptors were taken from an adult who was a healthcare worker with PCR-confirmed SARS-CoV-2 infection or an uninfected control (not recorded which). Both conserved end residues are part of each CDR3.

J gene,V gene,CDR3 protein
TRBJ2-1,TRBV11-3,CASSLGGGNEQFF
TRBJ2-1,TRBV20-1,CSASLRGLHNEQFF
TRBJ2-2,TRBV29-1,CSARQGENTGELFF
TRBJ2-7,TRBV29-1,CSVGTGGREQYF
TRBJ2-2,TRBV14,CASSPTGSKLSGELFF
TRBJ1-1,TRBV29-1,CSVDQPEAFF
TRBJ1-2,TRBV29-1,CSVFDYGYTF
TRBJ1-5,TRBV3-1,CASSQGDRPNQPQHF
TRBJ2-7,TRBV11-2,CASSRDRGYEQYF
TRBJ2-3,TRBV5-1,CASSLESGPTVGTQYF
TRBJ2-5,TRBV7-2,CASSFNPATNKGTQYF
TRBJ2-5,TRBV19,CASRRGNGETQYF
TRBJ2-1,TRBV6-6,CASSTRTSGSAEQFF
TRBJ1-3,TRBV12-3/TRBV12-4,CASSLGFSGNTIYF
TRBJ2-1,TRBV7-2,CASGDRGTNEQFF
TRBJ1-6,TRBV3-1,CASSYLLGNSPLHF
TRBJ1-1,TRBV5-4,CASSLEGRENTEAFF
TRBJ1-2,TRBV6-2/TRBV6-3,CASREQNRDTINYGYTF
TRBJ1-1,TRBV20-1,CSAATGLNTEAFF
TRBJ1-5,TRBV7-2,CASSLAKNSNQPQHF
TRBJ2-7,TRBV5-1,CASSRAGAYEQYF
TRBJ2-7,TRBV6-1,CASSPGQVTYEQYF
TRBJ1-1,TRBV6-6,CASIDRGDTEAFF